This is a list of T cell receptor beta chains from one sample in a study of shared clonotypes between healthy human individuals. This table comes from immunoSEQ multiplex PCR, and its TCRdb copy is limited to in-frame clones, with some not included. Of more than 150,000 clones listed, roughly 93% are singletons. The material sequenced was naive CD4+ T cells sorted from blood. These receptors all come from a woman aged 25-40 years in good health. The CDR3 runs from the conserved cysteine through the conserved F or W. D genes are given only for firm matches. Where a row states a size, it is once, few, many or the class of an expanded clone; other rows omit it.

d_call: TRBD2
j_call: TRBJ2-5
clone_size: .
v_call: TRBV5-6
cdr3_aa: CASNISGRETQYF
cdr3_nt: TGTGCCAGCAACATTAGCGGGCGAGAGACCCAGTACTTC

d_call: TRBD1
j_call: TRBJ1-5
clone_size: .
v_call: TRBV28
cdr3_aa: CASSSSGGGNQPQHF
cdr3_nt: TGTGCCAGCAGTTCCTCAGGGGGCGGCAATCAGCCCCAGCATTTT

d_call: TRBD2
j_call: TRBJ2-3
clone_size: .
v_call: TRBV15
cdr3_aa: CATSTRLAGVSDTQYF
cdr3_nt: TGTGCCACCAGCACCCGACTAGCGGGAGTTTCGGATACGCAGTATTTT

d_call: .
j_call: TRBJ2-7
clone_size: .
v_call: TRBV2
cdr3_aa: CALSVGFPYEQYF
cdr3_nt: TGTGCCCTCTCCGTTGGGTTCCCCTACGAGCAGTACTTC

d_call: TRBD2
j_call: TRBJ2-7
clone_size: .
v_call: TRBV27
cdr3_aa: CASKSLAGAHEQYF
cdr3_nt: TGTGCCAGCAAATCGCTAGCGGGAGCCCACGAGCAGTACTTC

d_call: .
j_call: TRBJ2-3
clone_size: .
v_call: TRBV19
cdr3_aa: CASSIGDTQYF
cdr3_nt: TGTGCCAGTAGTATCGGGGATACGCAGTATTTT

d_call: .
j_call: TRBJ2-7
clone_size: few
v_call: TRBV11-2
cdr3_aa: CASSSIQRKYEQYF
cdr3_nt: TGTGCCAGCAGCTCAATCCAGCGTAAATACGAGCAGTACTTC

d_call: .
j_call: TRBJ2-7
clone_size: few
v_call: TRBV6-1
cdr3_aa: CASSEGYHYEQYF
cdr3_nt: TGTGCCAGCAGTGAAGGATACCACTACGAGCAGTACTTC

d_call: .
j_call: TRBJ2-3
clone_size: .
v_call: TRBV29-1
cdr3_aa: CSVESVNTQYF
cdr3_nt: TGCAGCGTTGAAAGCGTAAATACGCAGTATTTT

d_call: .
j_call: TRBJ1-4
clone_size: once
v_call: TRBV9
cdr3_aa: CASSPTGTSEKLFF
cdr3_nt: TGTGCCAGCAGCCCCACAGGGACGAGTGAAAAACTGTTTTTT

d_call: .
j_call: TRBJ1-1
clone_size: once
v_call: TRBV28
cdr3_aa: CASSHLLMNTEAFF
cdr3_nt: TGTGCCAGCAGCCACCTATTAATGAACACTGAAGCTTTCTTT

d_call: TRBD1
j_call: TRBJ1-4
clone_size: .
v_call: TRBV5-8
cdr3_aa: CASSLITGVGEKLFF
cdr3_nt: TGTGCCAGCAGCTTGATTACAGGGGTGGGCGAAAAACTGTTTTTT

d_call: TRBD2
j_call: TRBJ2-5
clone_size: .
v_call: TRBV6-1
cdr3_aa: CASSEATGGIETQYF
cdr3_nt: TGTGCCAGCAGTGAAGCGACGGGAGGGATAGAGACCCAGTACTTC